These 24 T cell receptor beta chains share one sample of origin, sequenced in a study of cytomegalovirus exposure and HLA in healthy donors. PCR was performed using 60 Vbeta and 13 Jbeta primers. Sequencing was performed with immunoSEQ multiplex PCR; in TCRdb, only in-frame clones are kept and a portion is missing. Recorded for this sample: 180,000 or so clones. The sample was PBMCs. The receptors come from a boy aged 5-17 years in good health and CMV-seronegative.

V is TRBV28 and J is TRBJ1-1; D call uncertain. The CDR3 is 14 amino acids. V was clipped by 3 bases and J by 5 bases, with 13 bases between them. CDR1 and CDR2 from the germline V gene are MDHEN and SYDVKM. The CDR3 nucleotides are TGTGCCAGCAGTTTGCCAGCGATTGGGACTGAAGCTTTCTTT. Its translation is CASSLPAIGTEAFF.

The gene calls are TRBV6-6 and TRBJ1-2; 8 positions agree with TRBD1. The germline V gene encodes CDR1 MNHNY and CDR2 SVGAGI (reference sequence). The CDR3 spans 13 residues. With V trimmed by 5 bases and J by 6 bases, 5 bases remained unmatched. CDR3 in DNA: TGTGCCAGCAGTCCCAGGGGGCAGCATGGCTACACCTTC. This encodes CASSPRGQHGYTF.

The rearrangement joins TRBV9 to TRBJ1-2; the D gene is possibly TRBD1 (6 bases). The CDR3 is 16 residues long. Trimming stripped 2 bases from V and 0 bases from J, with 14 bases between. Germline CDR1 SGDLS, CDR2 YYNGEE. In nucleotides, the CDR3 is TGTGCCAGCAGCGTCGGTGCACAGGGAACTAACTATGGCTACACCTTC. Amino acids: CASSVGAQGTNYGYTF.

Note on this clone: The sample has other DNA sequences that encode this CDR3 too. The gene calls are TRBV19 and TRBJ2-7, with D hard to call. Trimming took 1 base from V and 1 from J, leaving 5 bases between them. The CDR3 extends over 13 amino acids. Germline CDR1 reads LNHDA; CDR2 reads SQIVND (reference sequence). As DNA, the CDR3 is TGTGCCAGTAGTATAGGCGGATCCTACGAGCAGTACTTC. Translating gives CASSIGGSYEQYF.

The chain couples TRBV6-5 to TRBJ2-1; 7 bases match TRBD1. Germline CDR1 and CDR2: MNHEY and SVGAGI. The CDR3 runs to 14 residues. Germline trimming cut 0 bases from V and 6 bases from J; bases unmatched to any gene: 2. The CDR3 protein is CASSYSSGGNEQFF. CDR3 nucleotide sequence: TGTGCCAGCAGTTACTCCTCAGGGGGCAATGAGCAGTTCTTC.

This rearrangement joins TRBV30 to TRBJ2-2; D is uncertain. CDR1 GTSNPN and CDR2 SVGIG come from the germline V gene (reference sequence). This CDR3 is 13 amino acids long. Trimming removed 0 bases at V and 5 bases at J, with 7 bases between. CDR3 coding DNA: TGTGCCTGGAGTGTTAGCTGGACCGGGGAGCTGTTTTTT. This encodes CAWSVSWTGELFF.

The chain joins TRBV6-1 to TRBJ2-5; 7 bases map to TRBD1. The germline V gene encodes CDR1 MNHNS and CDR2 SASEGT. Trimming removed 10 bases from V and 2 bases from J; junction bases left unmatched: 10. There are 14 residues in the CDR3. In DNA form, the CDR3 reads TGTGCCATCCTGAAGGACAGGCTACAAGAGACCCAGTACTTC. Protein product: CAILKDRLQETQYF.

The J gene is TRBJ2-7, the V gene TRBV5-6; 9 bases align to TRBD2. Trimming took 1 base from V and 3 from J; bases not matched to a gene: 5. The CDR3 runs 15 residues. The germline V gene encodes CDR1 SGHDT and CDR2 YYEEEE. As DNA, the CDR3 is TGTGCCAGCAGCTTGCTAGCGGGGCGGAACTACGAGCAGTACTTC. Translated, it gives CASSLLAGRNYEQYF.

This rearrangement joins TRBV7-9 to TRBJ1-1; D gene uncertain. Germline V gives CDR1 SEHNR, CDR2 FQNEAQ (reference sequence). This CDR3 has 13 amino acids. Trimming cost V 5 bases and J 7 bases, with 14 bases left between them. CDR3 in amino acids: CASSDEHGFEAFF. The CDR3 DNA reads as TGTGCCAGCAGCGATGAACATGGTTTTGAAGCTTTCTTT.

This chain joins TRBV11-2 and TRBJ1-1; D unresolved. V was trimmed by 5 bases and J by 1 base, leaving 8 bases between them. In germline, CDR1 is SGHAT, CDR2 FQNNGV. This CDR3 has 13 residues. The CDR3 here is CASSTYTNTEAFF. In nucleotides, the CDR3 is TGTGCCAGCAGCACATACACGAACACTGAAGCTTTCTTT.

With regard to this clone: One end of the junction varies from germline; a read error may be responsible. In DNA, the CDR3 is TGTGCTAGCAGCTTACGCCCCCGGAATGAGCAGTTCTTC. Encoded protein: CASSLRPRNEQFF. The chain links TRBV7-7 to TRBJ2-1; D is unclear. The germline gives CDR1 SSHAT, CDR2 FNYEAQ (reference sequence). The CDR3 extends over 13 amino acids. Using reference TRBV7-7 and TRBJ2-1 for the parts outside the CDR3, the full variable domain is GAGVSQSPRYKVTKRGQDVTLRCDPISSHATLYWYQQALGQGPEFLTYFNYEAQPDKSGLPSDRFSAERPEGSISTLTIQRTEQRDSAMYRCASSLRPRNEQFFGPGTRLTVL.

This sequence joins TRBV19 and TRBJ2-7; the match to TRBD1 covers 9 bases. The CDR3 is 14 amino acids. Per germline, CDR1 LNHDA and CDR2 SQIVND (reference sequence). J gave up 7 bases and V 4 bases, and 8 bases lay outside the gene matches. The CDR3 bases are TGTGCCAGTAGTACCGGGACAGGGTCGGGGGAGCAGTACTTC. Translation gives CASSTGTGSGEQYF.

J is TRBJ2-7 and V is TRBV14, with a weak D call TRBD1 (6 bases). Trimming took off 1 base at V and 8 bases at J, with 12 bases between the two ends. There are 13 residues in the CDR3. Germline lookup yields CDR1 SGHDN and CDR2 FVKESK. CDR3 nucleotides: TGTGCCAGCAGCCAAGCAGGGGCAGGGAAGCAGTACTTC. This encodes CASSQAGAGKQYF. The full variable domain, in which reference TRBV14 and TRBJ2-7 provide the parts outside the CDR3, is EAGVTQFPSHSVIEKGQTVTLRCDPISGHDNLYWYRRVMGKEIKFLLHFVKESKQDESGMPNNRFLAERTGGTYSTLKVQPAELEDSGVYFCASSQAGAGKQYFGPGTRLTVT.

The rearrangement uses TRBV18 and TRBJ2-2; 9 positions match TRBD1. The ends lost 5 bases at V and 1 base at J; junction bases unmatched: 8. CDR3 size: 17 residues. Per germline, CDR1 KGHSH and CDR2 LQKENI. The CDR3 reads CASSEQTGGRNTGELFF. The DNA for the CDR3 is TGTGCCAGCTCAGAACAGACAGGGGGACGGAACACCGGGGAGCTGTTTTTT.

The genes are TRBV6-6 and TRBJ2-1, with 12 positions matching TRBD2. With V trimmed by 4 bases and J by 6 bases, 4 bases remained unmatched. Germline CDR1 reads MNHNY; CDR2 reads SVGAGI (reference sequence). This CDR3 is built from 15 residues. The CDR3 reads CASSSTSGGPNEQFF. For the CDR3, the DNA is TGTGCCAGCAGTTCGACTAGCGGGGGACCCAATGAGCAGTTCTTC.

The CDR3 here is CASSELTGGGQPQHF. DNA of the CDR3: TGCGCCAGCAGTGAACTCACAGGGGGCGGTCAGCCCCAGCATTTT. The chain links TRBV10-2 to TRBJ1-5, with TRBD1 matching 9 bases. This CDR3 region has 15 residues. Looked up from germline, CDR1 is WSHSY and CDR2 is SAAADI. V shed 3 bases, J shed 6 bases, and the junction held 6 bases outside the gene matches.

This rearrangement joins TRBV15 to TRBJ1-5; TRBD1 matches at 8 bases. CDR3 length: 16 amino acids. The trim removed 5 bases at V and 4 bases at J, leaving 10 bases unmatched. Germline V gene lookup returns CDR1 LNHNV and CDR2 YYDKDF (reference sequence). CDR3 sequence: CATSPRGTGNNQPQHF. The DNA for the CDR3 is TGTGCCACCAGCCCCCGGGGGACAGGTAATAATCAGCCCCAGCATTTT.

The chain is built from TRBV4-1 and TRBJ2-7; 9 bases are a match to TRBD1. CDR1 is MGHRA, CDR2 YSYEKL, per germline. After removal of 0 bases from V and 5 bases from J, the junction contained 5 bases not matched to a gene. The CDR3 extends over 15 amino acids. The CDR3: CASSQEDRGTDEQYF. The CDR3 DNA reads TGCGCCAGCAGCCAAGAGGACAGGGGAACAGACGAGCAGTACTTC.

The chain employs TRBV7-8 and TRBJ2-5; 9 nucleotides line up with TRBD1. The CDR3 length is 16 residues. V was pared by 5 bases and J by 0 bases, with 7 bases of the junction left unmatched. Germline V gives CDR1 SGHVS, CDR2 FQNEAQ. The CDR3 reads CASSPPGTGHQETQYF. In DNA, the CDR3 is TGTGCCAGCAGCCCCCCCGGGACAGGGCACCAAGAGACCCAGTACTTC.

This chain links TRBV5-6 with TRBJ2-1, with unresolved D. The CDR3 runs 11 residues. The germline V and J ends were trimmed by 4 bases and 8 bases, with 7 bases remaining between them. The germline CDR1 and CDR2 sequences are SGHDT and YYEEEE. CDR3 bases: TGTGCCAGCAGCGTAGATTATGAGCAGTTCTTC. It translates to CASSVDYEQFF.

The chain joins TRBV9 to TRBJ1-1; D is unresolved. Trimming cost V 0 bases and J 0 bases, with 9 bases left between them. This CDR3 has 15 residues. Germline CDR1 is SGDLS and CDR2 is YYNGEE. CDR3 loop: CASSVGGGMNTEAFF. The CDR3 DNA is TGTGCCAGCAGCGTAGGGGGAGGTATGAACACTGAAGCTTTCTTT.

The gene calls are TRBV4-2 and TRBJ1-6; D unresolved. Germline V gives CDR1 LGHNA, CDR2 YNFKEQ. The CDR3 runs to 16 residues. Trimming removed 0 bases from V and 8 bases from J, with 14 bases in between. The CDR3 DNA follows: TGTGCCAGCAGCCAAGATCGTTGGTTGGGAGATTCACCCCTCCACTTT. Its translation: CASSQDRWLGDSPLHF.

The chain combines TRBV5-1 with TRBJ1-3; 7 bases are shared with TRBD1. The germline V gene has CDR1 SGHRS and CDR2 YFSETQ. V shed 1 base and J 0 bases; nucleotides not matched to a gene: 25. The CDR3 totals 23 residues. CDR3 bases: TGCGCCAGCAGCTTGCCGCTACGGGACAGCCCCCGCAGAAGGACCCACTCTGGAAACACCATATATTTT. This gives the protein CASSLPLRDSPRRRTHSGNTIYF.

The J gene is TRBJ1-1, the V gene TRBV2; D perhaps matches TRBD1 (5 bases). The CDR3 contains 14 residues. Per germline, CDR1 SNHLY and CDR2 FYNNEI. Trimming shortened V by 10 bases and J by 2 bases, and 17 bases separated the two germline ends. In nucleotides, the CDR3 is TGTGCCAAACAGTTAGATCAGGGAAACACTGAAGCTTTCTTT. Translating gives CAKQLDQGNTEAFF.